The 32 T cell receptor beta chains in this list originate from one sample, sequenced in a study of T cells in localized non-small cell lung cancer. Profiled with immunoSEQ multiplex PCR; TCRdb holds only in-frame clones, not every one. Of tens of thousands of clones detected, roughly 86% appear once; the ten largest clones hold around 2.8%. The source was peripheral blood, collected before any cancer treatment. The receptors stem from a man aged 40 to 75 with stage I lung adenocarcinoma.

The rearrangement links TRBV6-6 to TRBJ1-3, with TRBD1 as a possible D gene (5 bases). The CDR3 length is 15 residues. V gave up 2 bases and J gave up 3 bases, with 11 bases separating them. CDR1 is MNHNY and CDR2 is SVGAGI in the germline V gene (reference sequence). CDR3 residues: CASSYPPGVGNTIYF. CDR3 in DNA: TGTGCCAGCAGTTACCCGCCGGGGGTTGGAAACACCATATATTTT.

The V and J genes are TRBV4-1 and TRBJ2-2; TRBD2 matches at 11 bases. Germline CDR1 is MGHRA and CDR2 is YSYEKL. The V and J ends lost 2 bases and 2 bases, in that order; junction bases with no gene match: 7. The CDR3 contains 18 residues. The CDR3 spells CASSQKPGLAANTGELFF. CDR3 DNA: TGCGCCAGCAGCCAAAAGCCGGGACTAGCGGCCAACACCGGGGAGCTGTTTTTT.

The V call is TRBV5-1, the J call TRBJ1-1; D possibly corresponds to TRBD1 (6 bases). Germline V CDR1 and CDR2: SGHRS, YFSETQ. The CDR3 is made up of 15 amino acids. Trimming took off 0 bases at V and 0 bases at J, with 9 bases between the two ends. The CDR3 protein is CASSLGDTVNTEAFF. CDR3 bases: TGCGCCAGCAGCTTGGGGGACACTGTGAACACTGAAGCTTTCTTT.

The rearrangement uses TRBV29-1 and TRBJ1-1; weak D call: TRBD1 (6 bases). The CDR3 spans 14 residues. Germline V gives CDR1 SQVTM, CDR2 ANQGSEA. Trimming cost V 6 bases and J 6 bases, with 20 bases left between them. CDR3 bases: TGCAGCGTAGTTGCCCTACAGGGTTCCGCTGAAGCTTTCTTT. Its translation: CSVVALQGSAEAFF.

V is TRBV10-3 and J is TRBJ1-2; 9 bases map to TRBD1. Germline trimming cut 3 bases from V and 7 bases from J; bases unmatched to any gene: 3. CDR1 is ENHRY and CDR2 is SYGVKD in the germline V gene. The CDR3 extends over 13 amino acids. CDR3 protein: CAISETGGGGYTF. The CDR3, as DNA: TGTGCCATCAGTGAAACAGGGGGCGGTGGCTACACCTTC.

There are a few counts of this clone. The chain links TRBV5-4 to TRBJ1-2; TRBD1 agrees at 7 bases. The germline V gene encodes CDR1 SGHNT and CDR2 YYREEE (reference sequence). The CDR3 covers 14 residues. V trimming: 2 bases; J trimming: 13 bases; junction bases outside the gene matches: 14. Here the CDR3 reads CASSFGGTAMARTF. The CDR3, as DNA: TGTGCCAGCAGCTTCGGAGGGACAGCTATGGCTCGCACCTTC.

V gene TRBV29-1 combines with J gene TRBJ2-5, with TRBD2 as a possible D gene (5 bases). Trimming took 7 bases from V and 2 from J, leaving 14 bases between them. The CDR3 has 13 amino acids. The germline V gene encodes CDR1 SQVTM and CDR2 ANQGSEA. The CDR3 coding sequence is TGCAGCGCCGCTAGCCAGCCACAAGAGACCCAGTACTTC. This gives the protein CSAASQPQETQYF.

The J gene is TRBJ2-2, the V gene TRBV12-5; D uncertain. The germline gives CDR1 LGHNT, CDR2 FRNRAP. V was shortened by 5 bases and J by 0 bases, with 16 bases between the two germline ends. CDR3 length: 17 amino acids. This CDR3 is CASGAYQLKPNTGELFF. The CDR3 bases are TGTGCTAGTGGTGCCTACCAGTTAAAGCCGAACACCGGGGAGCTGTTTTTT.

This chain uses TRBV10-3 with TRBJ2-3; the match to TRBD2 covers 11 bases. V was clipped by 2 bases and J by 4 bases; unmatched bases: 5. The germline V gene has CDR1 ENHRY and CDR2 SYGVKD. This CDR3 has 16 residues. The CDR3 bases are TGTGCCATCAGTGAGATAGCGGGGGGGCCCGCAGATACGCAGTATTTT. Encoded protein: CAISEIAGGPADTQYF.

The J gene is TRBJ2-5, the V gene TRBV4-1, with 9 bases that match TRBD2. The germline V gene encodes CDR1 MGHRA and CDR2 YSYEKL. The CDR3 runs to 18 residues. V shed 1 base, J shed 5 bases, and the junction held 14 bases outside the gene matches. CDR3 sequence: CASSQVQASGAGRETQYF. CDR3 in DNA: TGCGCCAGCAGCCAAGTTCAGGCTAGCGGGGCGGGCCGGGAGACCCAGTACTTC.

This clone was seen once. The CDR3 protein is CASSQPVATDTQYF. The CDR3 DNA follows: TGTGCCAGCAGCCAGCCGGTAGCCACAGATACGCAGTATTTT. The gene calls are TRBV4-2 and TRBJ2-3, with D unclear. V gave up 3 bases and J gave up 2 bases, with 9 bases separating them. The CDR3 sequence is 14 residues long. Per the germline V gene, CDR1 is LGHNA and CDR2 is YNFKEQ.

CDR3 region: CAGVGSGNTEAFF. In DNA, the CDR3 is TGTGCCGGGGTGGGGAGCGGGAACACTGAAGCTTTCTTT. This rearrangement joins TRBV7-9 to TRBJ1-1; D unclear. Germline-derived CDR1 and CDR2 are SEHNR and FQNEAQ (reference sequence). V was pared by 11 bases and J by 1 base, with 14 bases between. The length of the CDR3 is 13 residues.

This clone was found a few times. The chain joins TRBV6-1 to TRBJ1-1; no clear D gene. Trimming pared 8 bases from V and 6 bases from J, leaving 13 bases between. The CDR3 has 12 amino acids. Looked up from germline, CDR1 is MNHNS and CDR2 is SASEGT. CDR3 in amino acids: CASRVTVPEAFF. Here the CDR3 DNA reads TGTGCCAGCCGCGTAACGGTACCTGAAGCTTTCTTT.

The V and J genes are TRBV7-2 and TRBJ1-5; unclear D gene. CDR3 length: 14 amino acids. Looked up from germline, CDR1 is SGHTA and CDR2 is FQGNSA. Trimming removed 4 bases from V and 1 base from J, with 8 bases in between. The CDR3 nucleotides are TGTGCCAGCAGCTCCTCCGGAAGCAATCAGCCCCAGCATTTT. This codes for CASSSSGSNQPQHF.

The J gene is TRBJ2-4, the V gene TRBV7-9, with D possibly called TRBD1 or TRBD2 (6 bases each). CDR1 and CDR2 from the germline V gene are SEHNR and FQNEAQ (reference sequence). The CDR3 runs to 15 residues. The germline V and J ends were trimmed by 7 bases and 2 bases, with 15 bases remaining between them. This chain's CDR3 is CASTPGGGTKNIQYF. CDR3 nucleotides: TGTGCCAGCACTCCTGGAGGGGGGACCAAAAACATTCAGTACTTC. Full variable domain (missing parts from reference TRBV7-9 and TRBJ2-4): DTGVSQNPRHKITKRGQNVTFRCDPISEHNRLYWYRQTLGQGPEFLTYFQNEAQLEKSRLLSDRFSAERPKGSFSTLEIQRTEQGDSAMYLCASTPGGGTKNIQYFGAGTRLSVL.

This clone was detected ten times or more. The chain couples TRBV25-1 to TRBJ1-5; no definite D call. This CDR3 is built from 14 residues. In germline, CDR1 is MGHDK, CDR2 SYGVNS. Trimming left V 6 bases short and J 4 bases short, with 13 bases between. The CDR3 sequence is CASSGEGTNQPQHF. CDR3 nucleotides: TGTGCCAGCAGCGGAGAGGGAACAAATCAGCCCCAGCATTTT.

The V gene is TRBV2, the J gene TRBJ2-7; 8 bases match TRBD1. V dropped 10 bases and J dropped 4; count of bases not matched to a gene: 6. The CDR3 spans 12 residues. The germline gives CDR1 SNHLY, CDR2 FYNNEI. CDR3: CATGQGTYEQYF. The CDR3 nucleotides are TGTGCCACTGGACAGGGAACTTACGAGCAGTACTTC.

This chain connects TRBV27 to TRBJ2-1; no clear D gene. The V gene lost 2 bases and the J gene lost 4 bases, with 12 bases spanning the gap. The CDR3 extends over 15 amino acids. CDR1 MNHEY and CDR2 SMNVEV come from the germline V gene (reference sequence). DNA of the CDR3: TGTGCCAGCAGTTTAAGGGCTACCCTTTACAATGAGCAGTTCTTC. Translation: CASSLRATLYNEQFF.

The chain couples TRBV7-3 to TRBJ2-2; D is perhaps TRBD1 (5 bases). Germline CDR1 SGHTA, CDR2 FQGTGA. The CDR3 runs to 15 residues. V was shortened by 2 bases and J by 0 bases, with 7 bases between the two germline ends. The CDR3 protein is CASSLSTANTGELFF. The CDR3 coding sequence is TGTGCCAGCAGCTTATCGACAGCGAACACCGGGGAGCTGTTTTTT.

This rearrangement joins TRBV4-3 to TRBJ1-2; D ambiguous. The ends were cut back, 0 bases at V and 7 bases at J, with 12 bases in the middle. The CDR3 runs to 14 residues. From germline, CDR1 is LGHNA and CDR2 YSLEER. As DNA, the CDR3 is TGCGCCAGCAGCCAAGATATAGGGTCGGGTGGCTACACCTTC. This encodes CASSQDIGSGGYTF.

CDR3 sequence reads: CASRMGQGETEAFF. CDR3 nucleotides: TGTGCCAGCAGGATGGGACAGGGAGAAACTGAAGCTTTCTTT. The rearrangement links TRBV7-9 to TRBJ1-1; 9 nucleotides match TRBD1. Trimming at V came to 6 bases and at J to 5 bases, leaving 7 bases not matched to a gene. This CDR3 region has 14 residues. Germline V CDR1 and CDR2: SEHNR, FQNEAQ (reference sequence).

The V gene is TRBV4-3, the J gene TRBJ2-1; the D call may be TRBD1 or TRBD2 (6 bases each). CDR1 and CDR2 (germline): LGHNA, YSLEER. V lost 0 bases to trimming and J lost 3 bases, with 12 bases between them. The CDR3 covers 16 residues. CDR3: CASSQDLEGGYNEQFF. The CDR3 bases are TGCGCCAGCAGCCAAGATCTGGAGGGGGGCTACAATGAGCAGTTCTTC.

This chain uses TRBV4-3 with TRBJ1-6, with D unresolved. Trimming stripped 3 bases from V and 6 bases from J, with 9 bases between. The CDR3 runs to 14 residues. Germline V gene data show CDR1 as LGHNA and CDR2 as YSLEER. The CDR3 protein is CASSHLGPNSPLHF. The CDR3, as DNA: TGCGCCAGCAGCCACCTGGGCCCTAATTCACCCCTCCACTTT.

This chain joins TRBV7-2 and TRBJ1-2; no firm D call. Per germline, CDR1 SGHTA and CDR2 FQGNSA. The V gene lost 2 bases and the J gene lost 6 bases, with 10 bases spanning the gap. The CDR3 length is 13 residues. CDR3: CASSLNWVDGYTF. CDR3 DNA sequence: TGTGCCAGCAGCTTAAACTGGGTGGATGGCTACACCTTC. The whole variable domain, remainder taken from reference TRBV7-2 and TRBJ1-2, is GAGVSQSPSNKVTEKGKDVELRCDPISGHTALYWYRQSLGQGLEFLIYFQGNSAPDKSGLPSDRFSAERTGGSVSTLTIQRTQQEDSAVYLCASSLNWVDGYTFGSGTRLTVV.

This clone was counted once. This chain joins TRBV13 and TRBJ1-3; D remains ambiguous. Per germline, CDR1 PRHDT and CDR2 FYEKMQ (reference sequence). Trimming left V 0 bases short and J 0 bases short, with 9 bases between. This CDR3 contains 16 residues. The CDR3 nucleotides read TGTGCCAGCAGCTTAGGCCTGTCTGACTCTGGAAACACCATATATTTT. Translation: CASSLGLSDSGNTIYF.

This chain uses TRBV7-9 with TRBJ1-2; weak D call: TRBD1 (6 bases). Trimming removed 5 bases from V and 0 bases from J, with 13 bases in between. This CDR3 is 15 amino acids long. The germline gives CDR1 SEHNR, CDR2 FQNEAQ (reference sequence). The CDR3 spells CASSQDSPTNYGYTF. Written as DNA, the CDR3 is TGTGCCAGCAGCCAGGACAGTCCTACTAACTATGGCTACACCTTC.

This chain connects TRBV11-2 to TRBJ1-1, with D possibly matching TRBD1 (5 bases). This CDR3 is 16 amino acids long. Germline CDR1 SGHAT, CDR2 FQNNGV. The V end lost 5 bases, the J end lost 1 base, and 17 bases lay between the germline ends. CDR3 loop: CASSLGLRAQNTEAFF. CDR3 DNA sequence: TGTGCCAGCAGCCTGGGTCTCAGGGCACAGAACACTGAAGCTTTCTTT.

As DNA, the CDR3 is TGTGCCAGCAGCGTGGCCGCCGGTTCCGGGGAGCTGTTTTTT. It translates to CASSVAAGSGELFF. The chain uses TRBV9 and TRBJ2-2; D is undetermined. The ends were cut back, 2 bases at V and 6 bases at J, with 11 bases in the middle. The CDR3 runs 14 residues. CDR1 SGDLS and CDR2 YYNGEE come from the germline V gene.

V is TRBV18 and J is TRBJ2-1, with a possible D match to TRBD1 (5 bases). Germline V CDR1 and CDR2: KGHSH, LQKENI. The CDR3 runs to 14 residues. Trimming removed 4 bases from V and 8 bases from J, with 15 bases in between. The CDR3 region is CASSQGSHLDEQFF. Here the CDR3 DNA reads TGTGCCAGCTCACAGGGGTCGCACCTCGATGAGCAGTTCTTC.

This clone was recorded a few times. V and J are TRBV10-3 and TRBJ2-3; TRBD1 might be the D (5 bases). The CDR3 spans 15 residues. Germline V gene sequence: CDR1 ENHRY, CDR2 SYGVKD. V was pared by 0 bases and J by 2 bases, with 9 bases between. CDR3 coding DNA: TGTGCCATCAGTGAGTCGCCAGGACACACAGATACGCAGTATTTT. Its translation is CAISESPGHTDTQYF.

J is TRBJ1-6 and V is TRBV7-9; weak D call: TRBD1 (5 bases). Germline V gives CDR1 SEHNR, CDR2 FQNEAQ (reference sequence). Trimming pared 3 bases from V and 10 bases from J, leaving 7 bases between. This CDR3 contains 12 residues. As DNA, the CDR3 is TGTGCCAGCAGCTTGGGGGAATCACCCCTCCACTTT. Translation: CASSLGESPLHF.

The CDR3 nucleotides read TGTGCCAGCAGCCGGGGGCTCTCCTACGAGCAGTACTTC. Translated: CASSRGLSYEQYF. J is TRBJ2-7 and V is TRBV9; D might be TRBD1 or TRBD2, each matching 6 bases. Trimming took off 4 bases at V and 0 bases at J, with 8 bases between the two ends. The V gene's germline CDR1 is SGDLS and CDR2 YYNGEE. The length of the CDR3 is 13 residues.